What follows are 10 T cell receptor beta chains derived from one specimen sequenced in a study of cytomegalovirus exposure and HLA in healthy donors. The PCR had 60 Vbeta and 13 Jbeta primers. Here immunoSEQ multiplex PCR was the method, and the copy in TCRdb shows in-frame clones only, minus some. This sample contains tens of thousands of clones. The sequenced sample was PBMCs. These receptors were collected from a young woman in good health and CMV-seronegative.

The chain couples TRBV5-4 to TRBJ2-1; 9 bases agree with TRBD2. Germline CDR1 SGHNT, CDR2 YYREEE (reference sequence). Trimming took 0 bases from V and 5 from J; bases not matched to a gene: 12. The CDR3 contains 18 residues. CDR3 residues: CASSLELAGPRRDNEQFF. The CDR3 region has the DNA TGTGCCAGCAGCTTGGAGCTAGCGGGACCACGACGGGACAATGAGCAGTTCTTC. The whole variable domain, remainder taken from reference TRBV5-4 and TRBJ2-1, is ETGVTQSPTHLIKTRGQQVTLRCSSQSGHNTVSWYQQALGQGPQFIFQYYREEENGRGNFPPRFSGLQFPNYSSELNVNALELDDSALYLCASSLELAGPRRDNEQFFGPGTRLTVL.

The rearrangement joins TRBV4-1 to TRBJ1-2; D possibly corresponds to TRBD1 (6 bases). Germline CDR1 is MGHRA and CDR2 is YSYEKL. The ends were cut back, 4 bases at V and 0 bases at J, with 15 bases in the middle. The CDR3 loop spans 16 amino acids. The CDR3 protein is CASSPVGQYSNYGYTF. CDR3 DNA sequence: TGCGCCAGCAGCCCCGTAGGACAGTACTCTAACTATGGCTACACCTTC.

The chain links TRBV28 to TRBJ2-7, with 7 bases identical to TRBD1. The CDR3 runs 15 residues. After removal of 3 bases from V and 4 bases from J, the junction contained 9 bases not matched to a gene. Germline CDR1 MDHEN, CDR2 SYDVKM. CDR3 coding DNA: TGTGCCAGCAGTTTCACCGGGACAGTCGGATACGAGCAGTACTTC. It codes for CASSFTGTVGYEQYF.

The V and J genes are TRBV6-5 and TRBJ1-5; D gene uncertain. This CDR3 region has 14 residues. The germline V gene has CDR1 MNHEY and CDR2 SVGAGI. Trimming shortened V by 2 bases and J by 5 bases, and 10 bases separated the two germline ends. The CDR3 region has the DNA TGTGCCAGCAGTTACAGGGAGACGGATCAGCCCCAGCATTTT. It is translated as CASSYRETDQPQHF.

Points on this clone: The junction differs from germline at one of its ends, possibly a read error. The genes are TRBV6-5 and TRBJ1-1; TRBD1 agrees at 9 bases. This CDR3 is 13 amino acids long. Germline CDR1 is MNHEY and CDR2 is SVGAGI. This CDR3 reads CASSYLGQGVSMF. CDR3 DNA: TGTGCCAGCAGTTACCTGGGACAGGGAGTAAGCATGTTT.

The chain recombines TRBV27 with TRBJ2-1, with no clear D. Germline assignment: CDR1 MNHEY and CDR2 SMNVEV (reference sequence). The CDR3 spans 17 residues. Trimming stripped 0 bases from V and 7 bases from J, with 19 bases between. CDR3 residues: CASSLSQASHVWNEQFF. Written as DNA, the CDR3 is TGTGCCAGCAGTTTATCGCAGGCGAGTCACGTTTGGAATGAGCAGTTCTTC.

This chain's CDR3 is CASSPMGGANVLTF. CDR3 sequence (DNA): TGTGCCAGCAGCCCCATGGGCGGGGCCAACGTCCTGACTTTC. V gene TRBV27 combines with J gene TRBJ2-6; D call uncertain. Per the germline V gene, CDR1 is MNHEY and CDR2 is SMNVEV (reference sequence). The CDR3 sequence is 14 residues long. V lost 6 bases to trimming and J lost 4 bases, with 10 bases between them.

The chain uses TRBV4-3 and TRBJ2-4; no reliable D call. This CDR3 region has 13 residues. Germline CDR1 reads LGHNA; CDR2 reads YSLEER. V lost 0 bases and J lost 6, with 6 bases in between. The CDR3 loop reads CASSQESRNIQYF. The CDR3 nucleotides are TGCGCCAGCAGCCAAGAGTCCCGAAACATTCAGTACTTC.

The chain joins TRBV5-1 to TRBJ2-7; 11 bases align to TRBD1. Per the germline V gene, CDR1 is SGHRS and CDR2 is YFSETQ. Trimming removed 4 bases from V and 1 base from J; junction bases left unmatched: 4. This CDR3 is built from 15 residues. The CDR3 spells CASSPGQGGSYEQYF. The CDR3 nucleotides read TGCGCCAGCAGCCCGGGACAGGGGGGATCCTACGAGCAGTACTTC.

V is TRBV6-1 and J is TRBJ2-7, with D hard to call. The CDR3 runs 13 residues. Germline CDR1 reads MNHNS; CDR2 reads SASEGT. Trimming stripped 11 bases from V and 0 bases from J, with 14 bases between. This CDR3 reads CAAVTVSSYEQYF. The CDR3 DNA is TGTGCCGCCGTAACAGTGAGCTCCTACGAGCAGTACTTC.